The clone carrying this T cell receptor beta chain was observed once. Sequencing used immunoSEQ multiplex PCR; TCRdb keeps in-frame clones, though not all of them. This table holds some 96,000 clones, 86% found once. The CDR3 sequence is 16 residues long. J lost 4 bases, V lost 1 base, and 6 bases had no gene match. Germline V gives CDR1 LGHNA, CDR2 YNFKEQ. This sample was included in a study of blood T cell repertoires in COVID-19. As for the study in general: T cells, B-cell-depleted T cells, or PBMCs provided the cDNA or gDNA that served as material.

This TCR derives from a man aged 50 or older with acute or convalescent COVID-19. The chain uses TRBV4-2 and TRBJ2-1, with 8 bases fitting TRBD2. Sequences were obtained from peripheral blood. The CDR3, as DNA: TGTGCCAGCAGCCAAGCCTCGGCTAGCGGGTACAATGAGCAGTTCTTC. It translates to CASSQASASGYNEQFF.